This TCR beta chain was retrieved from a study of spatial heterogeneity in lung cancer. At the level of the study: A strong correlation was found between TCR transcript counts in tumor regions and a T cell module score derived from matched bulk RNA-seq. The study's findings and limits: Tumors with more nonsynonymous mutations had more expanded intratumoral alpha and beta TCRs. Counts of ubiquitous and regional expanded TCRs tracked ubiquitous and regional nonsynonymous mutations, respectively.

The sample holds a few counts of this clonotype. Its antigen is not known. Time point given: sample taken at primary tumor resection. Donors were some 72 untreated early-stage non-small cell lung cancer patients. Per the germline V gene, CDR1 is MNHEY and CDR2 is SMNVEV (reference sequence). This CDR3 comprises 16 residues. With 6 bases removed from V and 0 bases from J, the gap between germline ends came to 18 bases. The presence of a unique molecular identifier marked each TCR cDNA molecule. TCRdb reprocessed the 5' RACE reads via MiXCR and lists one record per CDR3 protein. The sample yields 5,400 or so distinct CDR3 sequences, 15% to 20% seen once.

This clonotype was sampled from a male donor with early-stage non-small cell lung cancer. The chain is built from TRBV27 and TRBJ2-7; a weak D match, TRBD1 (6 bases). The source was lung tumor tissue, collected at surgery. The DNA for the CDR3 is TGTGCCAGCAGCCCGACAAAGGGGGTGAGCTCCTACGAGCAGTACTTC. Translation gives CASSPTKGVSSYEQYF.